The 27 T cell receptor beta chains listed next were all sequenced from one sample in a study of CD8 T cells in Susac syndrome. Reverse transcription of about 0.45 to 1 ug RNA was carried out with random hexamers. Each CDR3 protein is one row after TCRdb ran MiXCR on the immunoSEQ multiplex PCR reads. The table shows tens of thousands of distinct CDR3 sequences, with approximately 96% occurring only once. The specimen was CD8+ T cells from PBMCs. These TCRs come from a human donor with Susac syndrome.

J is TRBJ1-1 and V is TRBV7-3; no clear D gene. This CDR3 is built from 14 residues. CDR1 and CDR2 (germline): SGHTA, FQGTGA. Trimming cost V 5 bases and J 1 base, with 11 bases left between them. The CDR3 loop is CASSQDGSNTEAFF. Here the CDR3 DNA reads TGTGCCAGCAGCCAGGACGGCTCGAACACTGAAGCTTTCTTT. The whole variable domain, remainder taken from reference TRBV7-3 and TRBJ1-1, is GAGVSQTPSNKVTEKGKYVELRCDPISGHTALYWYRQSLGQGPEFLIYFQGTGAADDSGLPNDRFFAVRPEGSVSTLKIQRTERGDSAVYLCASSQDGSNTEAFFGQGTRLTVV.

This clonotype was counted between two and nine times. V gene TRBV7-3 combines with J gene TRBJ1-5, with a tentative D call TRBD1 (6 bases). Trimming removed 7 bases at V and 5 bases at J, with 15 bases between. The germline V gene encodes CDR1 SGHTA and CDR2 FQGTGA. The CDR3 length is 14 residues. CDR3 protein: CASTLGGPDQPQHF. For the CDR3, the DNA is TGTGCCAGCACTCTTGGGGGCCCCGATCAGCCCCAGCATTTT.

This CDR3 is CASSQGPRNQPQHF. The CDR3, as DNA: TGTGCCAGCAGTCAGGGACCGCGGAATCAGCCCCAGCATTTT. The chain is built from TRBV6-6 and TRBJ1-5, with a weak D call TRBD1 (5 bases). Trimming removed 5 bases from V and 4 bases from J, with 12 bases in between. CDR3 length: 14 amino acids. Per the germline V gene, CDR1 is MNHNY and CDR2 is SVGAGI (reference sequence).

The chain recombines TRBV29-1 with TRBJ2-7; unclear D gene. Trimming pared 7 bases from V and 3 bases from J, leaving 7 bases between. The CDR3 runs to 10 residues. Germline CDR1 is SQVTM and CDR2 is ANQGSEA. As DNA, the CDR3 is TGCAGCGAAACGATCTACGAGCAGTACTTC. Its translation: CSETIYEQYF.

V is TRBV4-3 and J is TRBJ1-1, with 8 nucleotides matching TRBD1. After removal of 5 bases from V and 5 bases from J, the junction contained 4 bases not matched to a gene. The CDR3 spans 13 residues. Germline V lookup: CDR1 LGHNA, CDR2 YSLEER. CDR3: CASSGTGRTEAFF. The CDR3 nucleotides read TGCGCCAGCAGCGGGACAGGTAGAACTGAAGCTTTCTTT.

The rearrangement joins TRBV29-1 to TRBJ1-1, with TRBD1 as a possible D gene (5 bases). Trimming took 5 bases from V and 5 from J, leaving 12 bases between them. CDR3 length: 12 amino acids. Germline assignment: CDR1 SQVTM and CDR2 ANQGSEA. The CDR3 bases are TGCAGCGTTCGGGGGGTAGAAACTGAAGCTTTCTTT. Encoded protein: CSVRGVETEAFF.

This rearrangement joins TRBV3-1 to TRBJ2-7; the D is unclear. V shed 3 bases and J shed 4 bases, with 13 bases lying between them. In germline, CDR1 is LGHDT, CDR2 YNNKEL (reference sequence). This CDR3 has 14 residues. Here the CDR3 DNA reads TGTGCCAGCAGCCAGGGTACCGGATCGTACGAGCAGTACGTC. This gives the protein CASSQGTGSYEQYV.

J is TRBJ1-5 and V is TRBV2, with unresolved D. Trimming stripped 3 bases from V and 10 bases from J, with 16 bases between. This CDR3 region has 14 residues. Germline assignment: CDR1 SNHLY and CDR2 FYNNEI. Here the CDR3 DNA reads TGTGCCAGCAGTGAGTTGACGTCACATGTTCCCCAGCATTTT. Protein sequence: CASSELTSHVPQHF.

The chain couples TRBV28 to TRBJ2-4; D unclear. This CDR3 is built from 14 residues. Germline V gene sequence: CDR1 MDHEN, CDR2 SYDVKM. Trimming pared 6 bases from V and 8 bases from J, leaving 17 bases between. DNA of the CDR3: TGTGCCAGCAGGGATCAAGACGATCGGGACATTCAGTACTTC. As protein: CASRDQDDRDIQYF.

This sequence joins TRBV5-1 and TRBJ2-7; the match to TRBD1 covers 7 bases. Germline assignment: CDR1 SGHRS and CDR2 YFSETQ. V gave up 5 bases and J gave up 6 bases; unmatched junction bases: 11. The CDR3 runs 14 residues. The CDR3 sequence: CASSLGGAAAEQYF. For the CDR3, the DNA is TGCGCCAGCAGTCTAGGGGGCGCAGCGGCCGAGCAGTACTTC.

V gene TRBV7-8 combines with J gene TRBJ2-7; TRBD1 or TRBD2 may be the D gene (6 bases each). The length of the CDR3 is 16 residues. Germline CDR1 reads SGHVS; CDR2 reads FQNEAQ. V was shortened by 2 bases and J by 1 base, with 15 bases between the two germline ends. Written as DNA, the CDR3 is TGTGCCAGCAGCTTATCGTCCCAGGGGACTTCCTACGAGCAGTACGTC. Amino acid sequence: CASSLSSQGTSYEQYV.

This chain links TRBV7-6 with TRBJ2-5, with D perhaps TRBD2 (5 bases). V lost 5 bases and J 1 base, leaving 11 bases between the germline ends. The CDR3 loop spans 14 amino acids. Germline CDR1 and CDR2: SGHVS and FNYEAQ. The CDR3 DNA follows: TGTGCCAGCAGCCCAGAACGGGGCCAAGAGACCCAGTACTTC. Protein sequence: CASSPERGQETQYF.

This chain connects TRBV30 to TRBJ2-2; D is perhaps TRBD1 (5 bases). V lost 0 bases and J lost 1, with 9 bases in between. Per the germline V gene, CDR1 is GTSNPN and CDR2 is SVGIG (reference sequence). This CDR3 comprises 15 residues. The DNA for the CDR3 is TGTGCCTGGAGTGTGGGGCTAGGGAACACCGGGGAGCTGTTTTTT. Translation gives CAWSVGLGNTGELFF.

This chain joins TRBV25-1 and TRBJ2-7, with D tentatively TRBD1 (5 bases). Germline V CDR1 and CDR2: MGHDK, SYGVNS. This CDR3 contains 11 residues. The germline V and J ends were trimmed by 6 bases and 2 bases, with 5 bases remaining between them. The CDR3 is CASRGPYEQYF. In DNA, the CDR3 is TGTGCCAGCAGGGGGCCCTACGAGCAGTACTTC.

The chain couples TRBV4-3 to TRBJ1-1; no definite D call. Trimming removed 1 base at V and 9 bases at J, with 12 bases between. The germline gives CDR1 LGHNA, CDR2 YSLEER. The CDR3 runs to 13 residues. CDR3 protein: CASSQARWLKAFF. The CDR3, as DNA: TGCGCCAGCAGCCAAGCGCGGTGGTTGAAAGCTTTCTTT.

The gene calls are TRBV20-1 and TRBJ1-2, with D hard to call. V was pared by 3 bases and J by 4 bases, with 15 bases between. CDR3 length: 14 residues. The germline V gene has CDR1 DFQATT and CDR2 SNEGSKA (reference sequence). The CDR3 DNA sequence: TGCAGTGCTAGGACCACCGAGAGACTCTATGGCTACACCTTC. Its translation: CSARTTERLYGYTF.

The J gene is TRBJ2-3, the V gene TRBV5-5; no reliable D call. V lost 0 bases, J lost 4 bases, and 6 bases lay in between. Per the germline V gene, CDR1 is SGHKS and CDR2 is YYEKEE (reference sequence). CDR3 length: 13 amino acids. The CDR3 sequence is CASSLVDPDTQYF. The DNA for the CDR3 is TGTGCCAGCAGCTTGGTTGATCCAGATACGCAGTATTTT.

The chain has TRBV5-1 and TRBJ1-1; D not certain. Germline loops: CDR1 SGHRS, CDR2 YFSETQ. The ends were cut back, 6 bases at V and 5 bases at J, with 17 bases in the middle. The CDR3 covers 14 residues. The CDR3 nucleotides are TGCGCCAGCACCCCGGCGGGGTCCTGGACTGAAGCTTTCTTT. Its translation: CASTPAGSWTEAFF.

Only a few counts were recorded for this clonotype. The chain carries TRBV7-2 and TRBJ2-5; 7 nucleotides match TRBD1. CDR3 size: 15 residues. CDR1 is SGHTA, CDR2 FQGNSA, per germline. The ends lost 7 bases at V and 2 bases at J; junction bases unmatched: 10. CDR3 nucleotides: TGTGCCAGCATCGCCTCCGGGACAGTACAAGAGACCCAGTACTTC. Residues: CASIASGTVQETQYF.

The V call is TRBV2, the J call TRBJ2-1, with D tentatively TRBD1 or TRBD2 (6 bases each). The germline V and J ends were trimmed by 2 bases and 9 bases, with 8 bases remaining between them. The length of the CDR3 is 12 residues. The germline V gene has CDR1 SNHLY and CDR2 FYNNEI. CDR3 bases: TGTGCCAGCAGTGAAAGGGGGGTTGAGCAGTTCTTC. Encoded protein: CASSERGVEQFF. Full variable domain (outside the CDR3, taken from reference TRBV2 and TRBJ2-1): EPEVTQTPSHQVTQMGQEVILRCVPISNHLYFYWYRQILGQKVEFLVSFYNNEISEKSEIFDDQFSVERPDGSNFTLKIRSTKLEDSAMYFCASSERGVEQFFGPGTRLTVL.

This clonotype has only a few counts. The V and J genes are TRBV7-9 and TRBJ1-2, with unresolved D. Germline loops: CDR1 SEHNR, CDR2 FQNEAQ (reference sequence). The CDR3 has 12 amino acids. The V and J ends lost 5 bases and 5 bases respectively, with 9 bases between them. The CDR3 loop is CASSPRSYGYTF. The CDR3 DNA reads TGTGCCAGCAGCCCCCGGTCGTATGGCTACACCTTC.

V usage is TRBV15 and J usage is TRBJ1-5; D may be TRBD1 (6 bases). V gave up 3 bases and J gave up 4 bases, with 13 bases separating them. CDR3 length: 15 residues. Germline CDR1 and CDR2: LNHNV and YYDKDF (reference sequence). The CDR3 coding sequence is TGTGCCACCAGCAGTGCCGGACAGACAAATCAGCCCCAGCATTTT. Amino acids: CATSSAGQTNQPQHF.

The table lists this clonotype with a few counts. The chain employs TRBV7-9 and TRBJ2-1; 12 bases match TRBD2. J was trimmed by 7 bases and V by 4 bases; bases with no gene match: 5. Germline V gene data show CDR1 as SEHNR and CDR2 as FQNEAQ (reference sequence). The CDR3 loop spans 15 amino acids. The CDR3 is CASSSLAGGGNEQFF. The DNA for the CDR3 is TGTGCCAGCAGCTCCCTAGCGGGAGGGGGTAATGAGCAGTTCTTC. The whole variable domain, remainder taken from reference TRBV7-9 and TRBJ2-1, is DTGVSQNPRHKITKRGQNVTFRCDPISEHNRLYWYRQTLGQGPEFLTYFQNEAQLEKSRLLSDRFSAERPKGSFSTLEIQRTEQGDSAMYLCASSSLAGGGNEQFFGPGTRLTVL.

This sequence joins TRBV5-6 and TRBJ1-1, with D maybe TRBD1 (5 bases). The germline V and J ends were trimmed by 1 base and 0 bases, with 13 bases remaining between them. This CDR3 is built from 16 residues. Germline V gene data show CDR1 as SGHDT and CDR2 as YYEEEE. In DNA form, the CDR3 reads TGTGCCAGCAGCTTGAGCTGGGGGTCCATGAACACTGAAGCTTTCTTT. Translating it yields CASSLSWGSMNTEAFF.

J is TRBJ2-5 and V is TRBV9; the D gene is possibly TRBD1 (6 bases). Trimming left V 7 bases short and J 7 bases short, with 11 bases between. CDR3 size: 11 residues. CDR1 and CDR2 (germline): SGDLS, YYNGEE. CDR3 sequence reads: CASARGGTQYF. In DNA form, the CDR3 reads TGTGCCAGCGCCCGAGGGGGGACCCAGTACTTC.

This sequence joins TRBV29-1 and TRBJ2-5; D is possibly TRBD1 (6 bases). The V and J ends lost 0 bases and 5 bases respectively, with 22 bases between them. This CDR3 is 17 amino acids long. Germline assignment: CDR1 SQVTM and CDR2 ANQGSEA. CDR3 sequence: CSVEDRSSDSLGETQYF. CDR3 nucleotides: TGCAGCGTTGAAGATCGAAGCTCGGACAGCTTGGGGGAGACCCAGTACTTC.

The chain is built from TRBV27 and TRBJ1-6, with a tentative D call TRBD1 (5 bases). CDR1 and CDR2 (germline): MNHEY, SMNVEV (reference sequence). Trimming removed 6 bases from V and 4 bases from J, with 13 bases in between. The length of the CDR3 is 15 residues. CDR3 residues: CASSPAGRYNSPLHF. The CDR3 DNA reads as TGTGCCAGCAGCCCCGCAGGGCGATATAATTCACCCCTCCACTTT.